The entry below gives a single T cell receptor beta chain sequence along with its context. Its specificity is unknown. These data originate in a study of cytomegalovirus exposure and HLA in healthy donors. The wider study: A prior study identified 117 million unique TCR beta sequences from 200 million or so T cells.

General study results and limits: Analyzed later, association rates of TCRs varied across HLA loci, with DRB1 most and HLA-C fewest. Another analysis was done later, and it associated around 17,000 TCR beta sequences with HLA alleles at 0.05 false discovery rate. The likely origin of a cluster of highly shared sequence variants was a sequencing artifact.

The PCR employed 60 Vbeta primers together with 13 Jbeta primers. Produced via immunoSEQ multiplex PCR; TCRdb's table is partial and in-frame only. The data contain about 180,000 clones, 80% of them seen just once; the ten biggest clones take up approximately 2.1%. The sequenced material came from PBMCs. This receptor was identified in a woman in her 30s in good health and CMV-seronegative.

CDR3 nucleotides: TGTGCCAGCTCACCATTGGGACAGTCCACAGATACGCAGTATTTT. Its protein is CASSPLGQSTDTQYF. The rearrangement links TRBV18 to TRBJ2-3; 7 nucleotides line up with TRBD1. Germline V gene lookup returns CDR1 KGHSH and CDR2 LQKENI. This CDR3 contains 15 residues. The V gene end was trimmed by 2 bases and the J gene end by 2 bases; junction bases not matched to a gene: 4.